Following are 21 T cell receptor beta chains from one sample sequenced in a study of cytomegalovirus exposure and HLA in healthy donors. Libraries were prepared by immunoSEQ multiplex PCR; TCRdb keeps only in-frame clonotypes and omits some of them. The repertoire holds more than 95,000 clones, with about 82% as singletons. The specimen was PBMCs. These receptor sequences come from a man aged 18-30 years in good health and CMV-seronegative.

The chain employs TRBV6-1 and TRBJ1-1; 7 nucleotides line up with TRBD1. Germline-derived CDR1 and CDR2 are MNHNS and SASEGT. The trim removed 4 bases at V and 4 bases at J, leaving 6 bases unmatched. The CDR3 is 14 residues long. The CDR3 DNA is TGTGCCAGCAGTGGTCAGGGGGTACTCACTGAAGCTTTCTTT. Amino acid sequence: CASSGQGVLTEAFF.

CDR3 sequence (DNA): TGTGCCAGTACAGGGAACTACGAGCAGTACTTC. Encoded protein: CASTGNYEQYF. The chain carries TRBV27 and TRBJ2-7; D might be TRBD1 (6 bases). The germline V gene has CDR1 MNHEY and CDR2 SMNVEV (reference sequence). This CDR3 is built from 11 residues. V gave up 9 bases and J gave up 3 bases, with 9 bases separating them.

The chain links TRBV6-5 to TRBJ2-7, with D tentatively TRBD2 (5 bases). The CDR3 spans 15 residues. Germline assignment: CDR1 MNHEY and CDR2 SVGAGI. V gave up 2 bases and J gave up 3 bases, with 14 bases separating them. The CDR3 here is CASSYGSSSYYEQYF. The CDR3 nucleotides are TGTGCCAGCAGTTACGGTTCTAGCAGTTACTACGAGCAGTACTTC.

The chain links TRBV2 to TRBJ2-7; 8 bases match TRBD2. The CDR3 runs to 15 residues. From germline, CDR1 is SNHLY and CDR2 FYNNEI. Unmatched junction bases numbered 11, after V lost 6 bases and J lost 4 bases. The CDR3 region is CASREQSGRPYEQYF. DNA of the CDR3: TGTGCCAGCAGAGAACAGAGCGGGAGACCTTACGAGCAGTACTTC.

The chain couples TRBV4-1 to TRBJ1-1; a possible D gene is TRBD1 (6 bases). Germline V gives CDR1 MGHRA, CDR2 YSYEKL. The length of the CDR3 is 15 residues. The V and J ends lost 2 bases and 0 bases respectively, with 10 bases between them. CDR3 DNA: TGCGCCAGCAGCCAACCCGACAGGTTGAACACTGAAGCTTTCTTT. Protein sequence: CASSQPDRLNTEAFF.

The chain joins TRBV7-6 to TRBJ2-2, with 7 bases that match TRBD1. There are 17 residues in the CDR3. V lost 1 base to trimming and J lost 1 base; unmatched junction nucleotides: 6. Looked up from germline, CDR1 is SGHVS and CDR2 is FNYEAQ. As DNA, the CDR3 is TGTGCCAGCAGCTTAGTTGCGGCAGGGGGGAACACCGGGGAGCTGTTTTTT. Translated, it gives CASSLVAAGGNTGELFF.

The chain uses TRBV6-6 and TRBJ2-1, with 10 bases lining up with TRBD2. The trim removed 6 bases at V and 6 bases at J, leaving 8 bases unmatched. Germline CDR1 and CDR2: MNHNY and SVGAGI (reference sequence). This CDR3 has 15 residues. The CDR3 loop is CASSVGAGGINEQFF. Here the CDR3 DNA reads TGTGCCAGCAGCGTCGGAGCGGGAGGGATCAATGAGCAGTTCTTC.

The chain is built from TRBV27 and TRBJ1-6, with no clear D. Trimming stripped 3 bases from V and 2 bases from J, with 8 bases between. There are 15 residues in the CDR3. Germline loops: CDR1 MNHEY, CDR2 SMNVEV (reference sequence). CDR3 nucleotide sequence: TGTGCCAGCAGTTTTTCTATGACCTATAATTCACCCCTCCACTTT. This encodes CASSFSMTYNSPLHF.

The chain links TRBV5-5 to TRBJ2-1; a weak D match, TRBD2 (6 bases). The CDR3 sequence is 14 residues long. CDR1 and CDR2 from the germline V gene are SGHKS and YYEKEE (reference sequence). The V end was cut by 4 bases, the J end by 1 base, with 9 bases between. CDR3 in DNA: TGTGCCAGCAGCCCGGACTATTCCTACAATGAGCAGTTCTTC. This encodes CASSPDYSYNEQFF.

The chain employs TRBV4-2 and TRBJ2-1; 7 nucleotides agree with TRBD2. J lost 12 bases, V lost 0 bases, and 5 bases had no gene match. The CDR3 extends over 13 amino acids. Germline V gene lookup returns CDR1 LGHNA and CDR2 YNFKEQ. The CDR3 DNA is TGTGCCAGCAGCCAAGATTTGGGGGAGGGGCAGTTCTTC. As protein: CASSQDLGEGQFF.

V usage is TRBV7-2 and J usage is TRBJ2-5, with 9 positions matching TRBD1. CDR3 length equals 16 residues. The germline V gene encodes CDR1 SGHTA and CDR2 FQGNSA. Unmatched junction bases numbered 9, after V lost 5 bases and J lost 2 bases. CDR3 region: CASSKNGQGRQETQYF. CDR3 sequence (DNA): TGTGCCAGCAGCAAAAACGGACAGGGGAGGCAAGAGACCCAGTACTTC.

The gene calls are TRBV5-1 and TRBJ2-1; 8 bases align to TRBD1. After removal of 1 base from V and 5 bases from J, the junction contained 2 bases not matched to a gene. The CDR3 totals 14 residues. Per germline, CDR1 SGHRS and CDR2 YFSETQ. CDR3 DNA sequence: TGCGCCAGCAGCTTGTGGACAGGGAACAATGAGCAGTTCTTC. Translating gives CASSLWTGNNEQFF.

V is TRBV19 and J is TRBJ1-5; 9 positions agree with TRBD1. Trimming removed 1 base from V and 1 base from J; junction bases left unmatched: 2. Germline V lookup: CDR1 LNHDA, CDR2 SQIVND (reference sequence). This CDR3 is 16 amino acids long. The CDR3 reads CASSIVGQGSNQPQHF. The CDR3 DNA follows: TGTGCCAGTAGTATAGTGGGACAGGGAAGCAATCAGCCCCAGCATTTT.

The rearrangement joins TRBV2 to TRBJ2-1; 10 bases agree with TRBD2. The CDR3 is made up of 15 amino acids. Germline CDR1 SNHLY, CDR2 FYNNEI. The V gene end was trimmed by 3 bases and the J gene end by 9 bases; junction bases not matched to a gene: 8. The CDR3 spells CASSDYSGRTSEQFF. The CDR3 bases are TGTGCCAGCAGTGATTATAGCGGGAGGACCTCTGAGCAGTTCTTC.

CDR3 nucleotides: TGTGCCAGCACCCTAACGAGGGCTCCTACGGATGGCTACACCTTC. It is translated as CASTLTRAPTDGYTF. The J gene is TRBJ1-2, the V gene TRBV13; no firm D call. The CDR3 covers 15 residues. The V gene's germline CDR1 is PRHDT and CDR2 FYEKMQ (reference sequence). With 7 bases removed from V and 6 bases from J, the gap between germline ends came to 21 bases.

CDR3 coding DNA: TGCAGCGTTGAGGGGGGGGCTAGCTCTGGAAACACCATATATTTT. It codes for CSVEGGASSGNTIYF. This chain uses TRBV29-1 with TRBJ1-3, with TRBD1 as a possible D gene (6 bases). The V and J ends lost 3 bases and 0 bases respectively, with 12 bases between them. The CDR3 runs 15 residues. Looked up from germline, CDR1 is SQVTM and CDR2 is ANQGSEA.

The chain couples TRBV29-1 to TRBJ2-1, with TRBD2 matching 10 bases. The CDR3 sequence is 13 residues long. The germline gives CDR1 SQVTM, CDR2 ANQGSEA. V was pared by 4 bases and J by 6 bases, with 3 bases of the junction left unmatched. The CDR3 sequence is CSVVQRGGNEQFF. The CDR3 nucleotides are TGCAGCGTTGTCCAGCGGGGGGGCAATGAGCAGTTCTTC.

Written as DNA, the CDR3 is TGTGCCATCAGAGGGGACTCTGGAAACACCATATATTTT. Encoded protein: CAIRGDSGNTIYF. This chain uses TRBV10-3 with TRBJ1-3, with D tentatively TRBD1 (5 bases). V was trimmed by 6 bases and J by 0 bases, leaving 6 bases between them. The CDR3 contains 13 residues. Germline V gene data show CDR1 as ENHRY and CDR2 as SYGVKD.

V gene TRBV5-6 combines with J gene TRBJ2-2, with D possibly TRBD1 on 6 matching bases. Trimming pared 4 bases from V and 2 bases from J, leaving 12 bases between. The CDR3 has 15 residues. Germline lookup yields CDR1 SGHDT and CDR2 YYEEEE. The CDR3 DNA sequence: TGTGCCAGCAGCACGGGACACGGTAACACCGGGGAGCTGTTTTTT. Translation gives CASSTGHGNTGELFF.

The chain uses TRBV19 and TRBJ1-1, with 7 bases fitting TRBD1. This CDR3 has 15 amino acids. The ends lost 5 bases at V and 0 bases at J; junction bases unmatched: 6. CDR1 LNHDA and CDR2 SQIVND come from the germline V gene (reference sequence). The CDR3 loop reads CASSPGQPMNTEAFF. CDR3 coding DNA: TGTGCCAGTAGTCCGGGACAGCCTATGAACACTGAAGCTTTCTTT.

The chain has TRBV9 and TRBJ1-3; D is ambiguous. The CDR3 contains 17 residues. Trimming removed 0 bases from V and 0 bases from J, with 13 bases in between. Germline assignment: CDR1 SGDLS and CDR2 YYNGEE. CDR3 in amino acids: CASSVAGNRPSGNTIYF. CDR3 in DNA: TGTGCCAGCAGCGTAGCGGGTAATCGACCCTCTGGAAACACCATATATTTT. The whole variable domain, filled in from reference TRBV9 and TRBJ1-3, reads DSGVTQTPKHLITATGQRVTLRCSPRSGDLSVYWYQQSLDQGLQFLIQYYNGEERAKGNILERFSAQQFPDLHSELNLSSLELGDSALYFCASSVAGNRPSGNTIYFGEGSWLTVV.